The present entry profiles one T cell receptor beta chain with its context. Measured with immunoSEQ multiplex PCR; TCRdb has only the in-frame clones, and not every one. The table has some 74,000 clones, 95% to 96% seen once. This sample was taken from a study of technical replicates of blood from a handful of donors. V lost 1 base, J lost 3 bases, and 10 bases stayed unmatched. Germline V gene data show CDR1 as MGHRA and CDR2 as YSYEKL. The CDR3 length is 17 residues. The receptor was derived from a human donor in good health. The sample comprised T cells isolated from PBMCs. The chain employs TRBV4-1 and TRBJ2-7; 9 bases align to TRBD2. CDR3 in amino acids: CASSQVRPSGRFYEQYF. CDR3 sequence (DNA): TGCGCCAGCAGCCAAGTGCGTCCGAGCGGGAGGTTCTACGAGCAGTACTTC.